This is a list of T cell receptor beta chains from one sample in a study of shared clonotypes between healthy human individuals. Data came from immunoSEQ multiplex PCR; TCRdb stores just in-frame clones and leaves some out. Here the sample spans some 550,000 clones, about 97% being singletons. What was sequenced was naive CD4+ T cells sorted from blood. These receptors were obtained from a woman in her twenties or thirties in good health. CDR3s include the opening cysteine and the closing phenylalanine or tryptophan. Each record gives: clone size, D gene, J gene, V gene, CDR3 DNA, CDR3 protein. D genes are given only for firm matches. A row's size may be missing; if present it is once, few, many or a size class.

clone size: once; D gene: TRBD1; J gene: TRBJ1-4; V gene: TRBV6-5; CDR3 DNA: TGTGCCAGCAGTAGGCGACAGGGGAGCGAAAAACTGTTTTTT; CDR3 protein: CASSRRQGSEKLFF
clone size: -; D gene: -; J gene: TRBJ2-2; V gene: TRBV5-1; CDR3 DNA: TGCGCCAGCAGCTTGGCCGGACGCGCAACCCGCGCCGGGGAGCTGTTTTTT; CDR3 protein: CASSLAGRATRAGELFF
clone size: -; D gene: TRBD2; J gene: TRBJ2-3; V gene: TRBV18; CDR3 DNA: TGTGCCAGCTCACCGTCGCTAGCGGGATTTAGCACAGATACGCAGTATTTT; CDR3 protein: CASSPSLAGFSTDTQYF
clone size: -; D gene: -; J gene: TRBJ2-1; V gene: TRBV11-2; CDR3 DNA: TGTGCCAGCAGCAATATATTAGGAAGAGATGAGCAGTTCTTC; CDR3 protein: CASSNILGRDEQFF
clone size: -; D gene: TRBD1; J gene: TRBJ2-7; V gene: TRBV27; CDR3 DNA: TGTGCCAGCAGGGAGACAGGGCGTTGGTCCTACGAGCAGTACTTC; CDR3 protein: CASRETGRWSYEQYF
clone size: -; D gene: TRBD2; J gene: TRBJ2-1; V gene: TRBV6-6; CDR3 DNA: TGTGCCAGCAGTTCGACTAGCGGGAGCTTAAATGAGCAGTTCTTC; CDR3 protein: CASSSTSGSLNEQFF
clone size: -; D gene: TRBD2; J gene: TRBJ2-1; V gene: TRBV28; CDR3 DNA: TGTGCCAGCAGTTTCGCAGTACGGGAGGGCCAGGGGAATGAGCAGTTCTTC; CDR3 protein: CASSFAVREGQGNEQFF
clone size: -; D gene: -; J gene: TRBJ1-4; V gene: TRBV5-1; CDR3 DNA: TGCGCCAGCAGCCTGGGACCCCAAGGAGGCGAAAAACTGTTTTTT; CDR3 protein: CASSLGPQGGEKLFF
clone size: -; D gene: -; J gene: TRBJ1-1; V gene: TRBV9; CDR3 DNA: TGTGCCAGCAGCCCGAGCGGAGGGCCGAACACTGAAGCTTTCTTT; CDR3 protein: CASSPSGGPNTEAFF
clone size: -; D gene: -; J gene: TRBJ2-1; V gene: TRBV29-1; CDR3 DNA: TGCAGCGTTGAAGATCGAACAGCCGCCTACAATGAGCAGTTCTTC; CDR3 protein: CSVEDRTAAYNEQFF
clone size: -; D gene: TRBD2; J gene: TRBJ2-1; V gene: TRBV14; CDR3 DNA: TGTGCCAGCAGCGCCAAGAGCCAACTACTAGCGGGGGAATACAATGAGCAGTTCTTC; CDR3 protein: CASSAKSQLLAGEYNEQFF
clone size: -; D gene: TRBD2; J gene: TRBJ2-5; V gene: TRBV7-9; CDR3 DNA: TGTGCCAGCAGCGGCGGCGGGGGAGAGACCCAGTACTTC; CDR3 protein: CASSGGGGETQYF
clone size: -; D gene: TRBD1; J gene: TRBJ2-7; V gene: TRBV29-1; CDR3 DNA: TGCAGCGTTGATGCCGGGACAGGCTACGAGCAGTACTTC; CDR3 protein: CSVDAGTGYEQYF
clone size: -; D gene: TRBD2; J gene: TRBJ2-1; V gene: TRBV7-3; CDR3 DNA: TGTGCCAGCAGCCTACAGCCGGGACTAGCGGGAGGGCAGGGTTACAATGAGCAGTTCTTC; CDR3 protein: CASSLQPGLAGGQGYNEQFF
clone size: -; D gene: -; J gene: TRBJ1-3; V gene: TRBV7-2; CDR3 DNA: TGTGCCAGCAGCTTATCATTTTCAGAACCTGGAAACACCATATATTTT; CDR3 protein: CASSLSFSEPGNTIYF
clone size: -; D gene: TRBD1; J gene: TRBJ2-7; V gene: TRBV6-1; CDR3 DNA: TGTGCCAGCAGTGAAAGGACAGGGGCCTACGAGCAGTACTTC; CDR3 protein: CASSERTGAYEQYF
clone size: -; D gene: TRBD1; J gene: TRBJ2-1; V gene: TRBV4-1; CDR3 DNA: TGCGCCAGCAGCCAAGTCCGAGGGGGCCAAGGCGACAATGAGCAGTTCTTC; CDR3 protein: CASSQVRGGQGDNEQFF